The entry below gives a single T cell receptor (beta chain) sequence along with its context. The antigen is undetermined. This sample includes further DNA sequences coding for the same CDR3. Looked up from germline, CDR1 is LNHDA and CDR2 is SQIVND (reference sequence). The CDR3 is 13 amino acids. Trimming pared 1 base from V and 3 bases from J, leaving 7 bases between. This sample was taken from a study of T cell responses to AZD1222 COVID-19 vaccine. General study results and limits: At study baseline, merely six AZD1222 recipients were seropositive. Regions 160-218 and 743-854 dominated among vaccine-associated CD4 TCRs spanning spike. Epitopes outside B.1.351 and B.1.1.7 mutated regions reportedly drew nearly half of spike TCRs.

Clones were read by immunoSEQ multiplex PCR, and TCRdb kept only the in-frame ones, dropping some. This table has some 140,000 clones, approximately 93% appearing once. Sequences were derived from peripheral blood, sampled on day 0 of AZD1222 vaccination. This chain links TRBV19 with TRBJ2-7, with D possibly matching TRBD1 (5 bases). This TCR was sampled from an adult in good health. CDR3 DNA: TGTGCCAGTAGTATAGGACAGAGCTACGAGCAGTACTTC. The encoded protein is CASSIGQSYEQYF.